This TCR beta chain was captured in a study of blood T cells in healthy people across ages. Study summary: Capture via template switching afforded approximately one barcoded beta molecule per two T cells. Study conclusions and caveats: The unsorted PBMCs prevented any conclusive comparison of naive versus antigen-experienced cells.

Points on this clonotype: Its antigen is undetermined.

PCR was performed a second time for about 6 to 11 cycles using a sample-barcoded 5' primer and a J-beta primer mix. TCRdb called the 5' RACE reads again in MiXCR, with one record for every CDR3 protein. The table has 1 million or so distinct CDR3 sequences, 40% to 50% seen once. Trimming took off 4 bases at V and 7 bases at J, with 11 bases between the two ends. Germline-derived CDR1 and CDR2 are MNHEY and SMNVEV (reference sequence). CDR3 length: 12 residues. The sequenced material came from blood. The clonotype was recovered from a woman in her fifties or sixties in good health. V gene TRBV27 combines with J gene TRBJ2-7, with D perhaps matching TRBD1 (5 bases). The CDR3 is CASSSPGWEQYF. As DNA, the CDR3 is TGTGCCAGCAGTTCTCCAGGGTGGGAGCAGTACTTC.